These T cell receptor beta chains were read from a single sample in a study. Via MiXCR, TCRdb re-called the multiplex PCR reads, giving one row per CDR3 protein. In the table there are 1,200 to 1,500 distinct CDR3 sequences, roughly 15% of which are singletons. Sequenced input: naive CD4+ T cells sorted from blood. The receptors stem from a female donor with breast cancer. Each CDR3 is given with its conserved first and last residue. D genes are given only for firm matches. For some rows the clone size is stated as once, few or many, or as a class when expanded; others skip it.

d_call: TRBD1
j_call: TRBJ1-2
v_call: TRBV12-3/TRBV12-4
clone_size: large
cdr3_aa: CASRLGQTTYGYTF
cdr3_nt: TGTGCCAGCAGGTTGGGACAGACAACCTATGGCTACACCTTC

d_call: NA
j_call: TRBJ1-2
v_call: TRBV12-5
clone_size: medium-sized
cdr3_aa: CASGERMGQIYGYTF
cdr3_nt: TGTGCTAGTGGTGAAAGGATGGGACAAATCTATGGCTACACCTTC

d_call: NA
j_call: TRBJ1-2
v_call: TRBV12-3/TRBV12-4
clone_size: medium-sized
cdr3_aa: CASSLDRNYGYTF
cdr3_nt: TGTGCCAGCAGCCTAGACAGGAACTATGGCTACACCTTC

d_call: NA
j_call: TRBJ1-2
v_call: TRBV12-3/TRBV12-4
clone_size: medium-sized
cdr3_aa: CASSLVPGSYGYTF
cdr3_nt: TGTGCCAGCAGTTTAGTACCAGGGTCCTATGGCTACACCTTC

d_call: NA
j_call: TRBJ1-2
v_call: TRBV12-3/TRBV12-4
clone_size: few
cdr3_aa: CASSLTGESEGYTF
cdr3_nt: TGTGCCAGCAGTTTGACCGGGGAGAGTGAAGGCTACACCTTC

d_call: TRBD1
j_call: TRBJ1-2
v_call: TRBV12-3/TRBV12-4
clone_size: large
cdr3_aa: CASSPGQGNYGYTF
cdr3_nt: TGTGCCAGCAGTCCGGGACAGGGGAACTATGGCTACACCTTC

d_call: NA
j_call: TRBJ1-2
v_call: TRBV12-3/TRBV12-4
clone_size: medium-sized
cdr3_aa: CASSPIDGRQPRGYTF
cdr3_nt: TGTGCCAGCAGCCCAATAGACGGGCGGCAACCACGTGGCTACACCTTC

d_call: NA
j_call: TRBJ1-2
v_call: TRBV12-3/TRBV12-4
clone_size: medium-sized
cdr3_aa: CASSLEGSPANYGYTF
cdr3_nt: TGTGCCAGCAGTTTAGAGGGCAGCCCAGCTAACTATGGCTACACCTTC

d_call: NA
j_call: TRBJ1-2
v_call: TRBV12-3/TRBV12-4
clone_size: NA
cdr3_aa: CASRPDSRYGYTF
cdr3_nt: TGTGCCAGCAGACCTGACAGTCGTTATGGCTACACCTTC

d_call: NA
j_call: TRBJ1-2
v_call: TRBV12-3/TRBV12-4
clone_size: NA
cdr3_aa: CASSIGLDRGLGYTF
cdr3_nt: TGTGCCAGCAGCATTGGGTTGGACAGAGGGCTTGGCTACACCTTC

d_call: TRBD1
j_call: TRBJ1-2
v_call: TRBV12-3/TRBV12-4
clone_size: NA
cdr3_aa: CASSSLGQAYGYTF
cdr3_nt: TGTGCCAGCAGTTCGCTAGGACAGGCCTATGGCTACACCTTC

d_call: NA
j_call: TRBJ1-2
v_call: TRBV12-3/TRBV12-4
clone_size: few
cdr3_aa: CASSFQGFLGYTF
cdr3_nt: TGTGCCAGCAGTTTTCAGGGGTTCTTGGGCTACACCTTC

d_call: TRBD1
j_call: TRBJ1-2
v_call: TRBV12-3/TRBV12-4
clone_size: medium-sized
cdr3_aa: CASRKRTGNYGYTF
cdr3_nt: TGTGCCAGCAGGAAGAGGACAGGGAACTATGGCTACACCTTC

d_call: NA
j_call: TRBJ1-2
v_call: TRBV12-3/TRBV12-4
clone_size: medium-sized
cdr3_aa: CASSQEGSYTF
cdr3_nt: TGTGCCAGCAGCCAGGAGGGGAGCTACACCTTC

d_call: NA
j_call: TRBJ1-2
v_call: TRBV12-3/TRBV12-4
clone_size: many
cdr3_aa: CASSLGQEALGYTF
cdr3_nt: TGTGCCAGCAGTTTAGGACAGGAGGCTCTGGGCTACACCTTC

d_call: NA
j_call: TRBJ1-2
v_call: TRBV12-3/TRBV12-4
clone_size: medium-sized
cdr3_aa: CASSLSRPYGYTF
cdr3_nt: TGTGCCAGCAGTTTAAGCAGGCCATATGGCTACACCTTC

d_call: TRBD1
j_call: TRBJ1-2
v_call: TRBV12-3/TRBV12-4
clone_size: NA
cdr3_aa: CASSLAGTGRSYGYTF
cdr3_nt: TGTGCCAGCAGTTTGGCCGGGACAGGGCGCAGCTATGGCTACACCTTC

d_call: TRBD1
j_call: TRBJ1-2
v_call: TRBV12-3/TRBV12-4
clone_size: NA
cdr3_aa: CASSTGQGSYGYTF
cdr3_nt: TGTGCCAGCAGCACGGGACAGGGGAGCTATGGCTACACCTTC

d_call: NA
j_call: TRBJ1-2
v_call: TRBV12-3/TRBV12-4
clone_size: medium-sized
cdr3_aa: CASAGRNYGYTF
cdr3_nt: TGTGCCAGCGCCGGACGGAACTATGGCTACACCTTC

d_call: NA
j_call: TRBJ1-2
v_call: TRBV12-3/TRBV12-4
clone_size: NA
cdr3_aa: CASSSGAGGYTF
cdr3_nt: TGTGCCAGCAGTTCTGGGGCTGGTGGCTACACCTTC

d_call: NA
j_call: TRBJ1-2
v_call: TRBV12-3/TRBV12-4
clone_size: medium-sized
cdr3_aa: CASSLAIDYGYTF
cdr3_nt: TGTGCCAGCAGTTTAGCGATTGACTATGGCTACACCTTC

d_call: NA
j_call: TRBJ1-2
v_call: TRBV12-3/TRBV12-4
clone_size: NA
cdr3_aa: CASSPRQVYGYTF
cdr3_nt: TGTGCCAGCAGTCCCCGACAGGTCTATGGCTACACCTTC

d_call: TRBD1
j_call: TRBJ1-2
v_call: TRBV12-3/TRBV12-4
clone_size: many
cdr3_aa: CASSPGGTDYGYTF
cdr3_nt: TGTGCCAGCAGCCCCGGAGGGACAGATTATGGCTACACCTTC

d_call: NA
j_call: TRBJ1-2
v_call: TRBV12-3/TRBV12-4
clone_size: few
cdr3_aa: CASSTNYGYTF
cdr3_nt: TGTGCCAGCAGTACTAACTATGGCTACACCTTC

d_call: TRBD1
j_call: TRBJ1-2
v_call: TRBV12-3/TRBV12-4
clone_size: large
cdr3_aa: CASTLMGQGGGYTF
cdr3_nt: TGTGCCAGCACCCTAATGGGACAGGGCGGCGGCTACACCTTC

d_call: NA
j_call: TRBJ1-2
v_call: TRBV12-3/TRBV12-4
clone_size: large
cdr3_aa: CATAGTLEVRGYTF
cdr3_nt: TGTGCCACCGCCGGGACTCTAGAAGTACGTGGCTACACCTTC

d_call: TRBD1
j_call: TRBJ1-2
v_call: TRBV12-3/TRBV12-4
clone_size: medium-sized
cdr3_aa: CASSLVGQGYGYTF
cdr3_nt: TGTGCCAGCAGTTTGGTAGGACAGGGTTATGGCTACACCTTC

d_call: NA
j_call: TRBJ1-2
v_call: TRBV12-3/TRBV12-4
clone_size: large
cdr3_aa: CASSWDHSYGYTF
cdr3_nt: TGTGCCAGCAGTTGGGACCACAGCTATGGCTACACCTTC

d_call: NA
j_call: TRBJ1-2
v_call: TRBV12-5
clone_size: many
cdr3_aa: CASGSDRVIYGYTF
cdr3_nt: TGTGCTAGTGGTTCCGACCGGGTGATCTATGGCTACACCTTC

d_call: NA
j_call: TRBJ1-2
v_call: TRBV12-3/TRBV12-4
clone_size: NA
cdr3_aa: CASSGQYGYTF
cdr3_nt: TGTGCCAGCAGCGGACAGTATGGCTACACCTTC

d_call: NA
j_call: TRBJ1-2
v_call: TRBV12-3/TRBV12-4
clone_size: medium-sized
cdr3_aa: CASSFNQGHGYTF
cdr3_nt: TGTGCCAGCAGTTTCAACCAGGGCCATGGCTACACCTTC

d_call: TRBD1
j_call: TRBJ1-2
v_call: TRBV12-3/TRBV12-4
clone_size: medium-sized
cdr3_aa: CASSLSYDRDF
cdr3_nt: TGTGCCAGCAGTTTATCGTATGACAGGGACTTC

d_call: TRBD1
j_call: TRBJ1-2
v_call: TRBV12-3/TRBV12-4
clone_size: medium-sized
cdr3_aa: CASSPTGVYGYTF
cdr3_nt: TGTGCCAGCAGTCCGACAGGGGTCTATGGCTACACCTTC

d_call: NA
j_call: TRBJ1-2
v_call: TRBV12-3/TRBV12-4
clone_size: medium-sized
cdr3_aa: CASRSNTGELDGYTF
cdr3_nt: TGTGCCAGCAGATCCAACACAGGAGAACTGGATGGCTACACCTTC

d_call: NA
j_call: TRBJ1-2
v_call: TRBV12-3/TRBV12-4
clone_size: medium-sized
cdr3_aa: CASKGDGGYTF
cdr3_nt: TGTGCCAGCAAAGGCGACGGTGGCTACACCTTC

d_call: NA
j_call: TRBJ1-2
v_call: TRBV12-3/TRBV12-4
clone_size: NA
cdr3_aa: CASSLEQTYGYTF
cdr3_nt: TGTGCCAGCAGTTTAGAACAGACCTATGGCTACACCTTC

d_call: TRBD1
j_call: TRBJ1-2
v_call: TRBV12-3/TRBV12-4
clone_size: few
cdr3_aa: CASSDPGQGGGYTF
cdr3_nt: TGTGCCAGCAGTGATCCGGGACAGGGCGGCGGCTACACCTTC

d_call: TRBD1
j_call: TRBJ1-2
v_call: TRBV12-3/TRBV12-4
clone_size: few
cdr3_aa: CASRPGQGLSGYTF
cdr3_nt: TGTGCCAGCAGGCCGGGACAGGGGTTATCTGGCTACACCTTC

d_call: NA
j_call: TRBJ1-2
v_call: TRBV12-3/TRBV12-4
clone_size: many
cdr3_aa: CASSFAGLEGYTF
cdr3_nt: TGTGCCAGCAGTTTCGCAGGCCTAGAGGGCTACACCTTC

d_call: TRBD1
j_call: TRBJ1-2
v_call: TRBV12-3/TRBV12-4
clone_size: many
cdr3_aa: CASSFQTGIIGGYTF
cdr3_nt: TGTGCCAGCAGTTTCCAGACAGGGATAATCGGTGGCTACACCTTC

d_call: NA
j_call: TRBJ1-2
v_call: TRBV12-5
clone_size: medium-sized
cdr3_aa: CASGLVVIGGYTF
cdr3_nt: TGTGCTAGTGGTTTGGTAGTAATTGGTGGCTACACCTTC

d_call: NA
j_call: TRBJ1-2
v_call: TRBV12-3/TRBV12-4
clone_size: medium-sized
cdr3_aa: CASSTYSSPNYGYTF
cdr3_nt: TGTGCCAGCAGTACGTACAGCTCCCCTAACTATGGCTACACCTTC

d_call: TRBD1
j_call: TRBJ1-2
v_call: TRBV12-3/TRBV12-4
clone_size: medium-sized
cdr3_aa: CASSPIGTDYGYTF
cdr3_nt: TGTGCCAGCAGTCCTATTGGGACAGACTATGGCTACACCTTC

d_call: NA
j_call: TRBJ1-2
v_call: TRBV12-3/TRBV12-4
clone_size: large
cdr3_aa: CASSNRDIYGYTF
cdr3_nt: TGTGCCAGCAGCAACAGGGATATCTATGGCTACACCTTC

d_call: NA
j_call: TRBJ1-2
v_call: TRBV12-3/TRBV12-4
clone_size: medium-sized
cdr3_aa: CASSLSARASGYTF
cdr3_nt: TGTGCCAGCAGTTTATCGGCCAGGGCCTCTGGCTACACCTTC

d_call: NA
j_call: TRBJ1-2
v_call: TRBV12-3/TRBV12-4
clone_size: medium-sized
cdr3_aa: CASTPGRYFRYTF
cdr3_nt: TGTGCCAGCACCCCGGGACGGTACTTTCGCTACACCTTC

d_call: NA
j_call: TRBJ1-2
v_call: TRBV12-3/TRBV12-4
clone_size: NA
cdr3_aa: CVSSEGRRGYTF
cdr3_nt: TGTGTTAGCAGTGAAGGGAGGAGAGGCTACACCTTC

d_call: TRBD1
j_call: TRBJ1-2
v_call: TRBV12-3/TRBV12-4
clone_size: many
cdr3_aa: CASRPGTDRGPYGYTF
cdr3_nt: TGTGCCAGCAGACCCGGGACAGATAGGGGACCCTATGGCTACACCTTC

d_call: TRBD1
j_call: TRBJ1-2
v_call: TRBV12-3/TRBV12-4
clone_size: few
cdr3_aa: CASSLGQRDYGYTF
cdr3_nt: TGTGCCAGCAGTCTGGGACAGAGAGACTATGGCTACACCTTC

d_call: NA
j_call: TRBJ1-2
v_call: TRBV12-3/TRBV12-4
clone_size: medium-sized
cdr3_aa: CASTTSRVYGYTF
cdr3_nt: TGTGCCAGCACCACCTCCAGGGTCTATGGCTACACCTTC

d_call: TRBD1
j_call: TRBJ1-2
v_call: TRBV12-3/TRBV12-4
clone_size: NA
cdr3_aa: CASRPTGQGLVDTF
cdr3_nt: TGTGCCAGCAGACCGACGGGACAGGGGTTAGTCGACACCTTC

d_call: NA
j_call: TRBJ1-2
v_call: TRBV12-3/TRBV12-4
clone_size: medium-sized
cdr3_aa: CASKDGSYGYTF
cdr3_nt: TGTGCCAGCAAGGACGGTTCCTATGGCTACACCTTC

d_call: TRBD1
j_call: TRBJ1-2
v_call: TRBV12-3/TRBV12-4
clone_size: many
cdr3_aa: CASRLGQNYGYTF
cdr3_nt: TGTGCCAGCAGGTTGGGACAGAACTATGGCTACACCTTC

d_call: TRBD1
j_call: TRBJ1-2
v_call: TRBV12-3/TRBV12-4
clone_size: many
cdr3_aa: CASRPGQGVFGYTF
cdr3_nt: TGTGCCAGCAGACCGGGACAGGGTGTCTTCGGCTACACCTTC

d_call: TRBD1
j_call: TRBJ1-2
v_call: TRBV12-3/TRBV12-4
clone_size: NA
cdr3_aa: CASSLGQGSGYGYTF
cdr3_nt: TGTGCCAGCAGTTTAGGACAGGGGTCAGGCTATGGCTACACCTTC

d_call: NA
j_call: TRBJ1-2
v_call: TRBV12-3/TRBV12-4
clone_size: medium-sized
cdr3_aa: CASSQTVNYGYTF
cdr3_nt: TGTGCCAGCAGTCAGACAGTTAACTATGGCTACACCTTC

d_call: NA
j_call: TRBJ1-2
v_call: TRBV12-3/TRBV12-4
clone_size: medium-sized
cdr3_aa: CASSTRPGYYGYTF
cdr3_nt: TGTGCCAGCAGCACTAGGCCGGGCTACTATGGCTACACCTTC